Given below is one T cell receptor beta chain in context. No antigen is known for it. These data originate in a study of cytomegalovirus exposure and HLA in healthy donors. The study's findings and limits: Only CMV serostatus was available as immune exposure information.

The CDR3 consists of 18 residues. The ends were cut back, 1 base at V and 7 bases at J, with 20 bases in the middle. CDR1 is LGHNA and CDR2 is YNFKEQ in the germline V gene. 13 Jbeta primers and 60 Vbeta primers were used for the PCR. Generated by immunoSEQ multiplex PCR, the TCRdb table keeps only in-frame clones and is missing some. This table holds some 110,000 clones, over 75% found once. The chain combines TRBV4-2 with TRBJ1-6; D possibly corresponds to TRBD1 (5 bases). The clonotype originates from a man aged 55 to 70 in good health and CMV-seronegative. Sequenced material: PBMCs. CDR3 loop: CASSQAGGQDKGNSPLHF. As DNA, the CDR3 is TGTGCCAGCAGCCAAGCCGGGGGTCAAGACAAGGGAAATTCACCCCTCCACTTT.